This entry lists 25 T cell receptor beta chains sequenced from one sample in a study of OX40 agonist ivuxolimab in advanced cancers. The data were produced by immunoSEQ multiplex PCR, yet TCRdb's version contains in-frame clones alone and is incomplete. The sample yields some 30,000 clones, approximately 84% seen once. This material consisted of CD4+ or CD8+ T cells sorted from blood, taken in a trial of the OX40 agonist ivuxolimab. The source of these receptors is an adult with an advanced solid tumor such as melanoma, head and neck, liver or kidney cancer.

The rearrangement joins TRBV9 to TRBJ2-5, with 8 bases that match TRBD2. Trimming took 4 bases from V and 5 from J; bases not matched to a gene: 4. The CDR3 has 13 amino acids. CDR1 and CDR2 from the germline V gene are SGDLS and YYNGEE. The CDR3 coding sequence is TGTGCCAGCAGCCGGACTAGCTACGAGACCCAGTACTTC. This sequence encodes CASSRTSYETQYF.

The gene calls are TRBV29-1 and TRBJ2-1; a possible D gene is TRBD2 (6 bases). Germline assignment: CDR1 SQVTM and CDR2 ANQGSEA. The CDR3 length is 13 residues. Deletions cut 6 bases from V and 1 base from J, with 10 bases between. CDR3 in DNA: TGCAGCGTCGGGACTGATTCCTACAATGAGCAGTTCTTC. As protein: CSVGTDSYNEQFF.

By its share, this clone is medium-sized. CDR3 in DNA: TGTGCCAGCAGCCAGAAGGCCCTGAGCTCCTACAATGAGCAGTTCTTC. This translates into CASSQKALSSYNEQFF. V gene TRBV14 combines with J gene TRBJ2-1; no firm D call. CDR1 and CDR2 from the germline V gene are SGHDN and FVKESK. The CDR3 length is 16 residues. The V end lost 3 bases, the J end lost 0 bases, and 12 bases lay between the germline ends.

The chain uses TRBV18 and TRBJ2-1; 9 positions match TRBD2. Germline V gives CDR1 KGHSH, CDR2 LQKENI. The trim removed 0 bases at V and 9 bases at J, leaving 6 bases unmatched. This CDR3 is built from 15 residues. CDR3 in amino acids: CASSPPGGRAAEQFF. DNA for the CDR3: TGTGCCAGCTCACCACCCGGCGGGAGGGCCGCTGAGCAGTTCTTC.

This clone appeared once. The CDR3 region has the DNA TGTGCCAGCAGTTACGGGGGGGGCCCTGAGCAGTTCTTC. Amino acids: CASSYGGGPEQFF. V is TRBV6-5 and J is TRBJ2-1; a possible D gene is TRBD2 (7 bases). Trimming took 2 bases from V and 9 from J, leaving 11 bases between them. Germline CDR1 and CDR2: MNHEY and SVGAGI. The CDR3 spans 13 residues.

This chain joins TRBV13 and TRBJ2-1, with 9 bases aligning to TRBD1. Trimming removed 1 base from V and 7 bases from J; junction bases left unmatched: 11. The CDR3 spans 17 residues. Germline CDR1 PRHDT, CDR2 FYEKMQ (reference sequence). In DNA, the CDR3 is TGTGCCAGCAGCTTAGTTACCCAGGACAGGGGATGGAATGAGCAGTTCTTC. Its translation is CASSLVTQDRGWNEQFF.

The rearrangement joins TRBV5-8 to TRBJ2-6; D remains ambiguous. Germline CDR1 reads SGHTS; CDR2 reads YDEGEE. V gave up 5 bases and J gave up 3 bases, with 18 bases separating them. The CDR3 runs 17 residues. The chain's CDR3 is CASSSPTRSNGANVLTF. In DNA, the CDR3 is TGTGCCAGCAGTTCCCCGACCCGGTCCAATGGGGCCAACGTCCTGACTTTC.

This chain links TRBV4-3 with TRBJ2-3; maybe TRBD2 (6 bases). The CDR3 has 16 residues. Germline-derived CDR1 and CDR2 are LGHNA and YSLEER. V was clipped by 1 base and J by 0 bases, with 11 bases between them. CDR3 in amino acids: CASSQVPGTSTDTQYF. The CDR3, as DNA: TGCGCCAGCAGCCAAGTCCCGGGGACTAGCACAGATACGCAGTATTTT.

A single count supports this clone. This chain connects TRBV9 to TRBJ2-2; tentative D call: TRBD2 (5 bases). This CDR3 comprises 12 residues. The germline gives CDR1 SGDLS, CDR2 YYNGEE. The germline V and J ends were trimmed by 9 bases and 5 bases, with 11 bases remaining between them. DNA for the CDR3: TGTGCCACCAGAGGGTATACCGGGGAGCTGTTTTTT. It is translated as CATRGYTGELFF.

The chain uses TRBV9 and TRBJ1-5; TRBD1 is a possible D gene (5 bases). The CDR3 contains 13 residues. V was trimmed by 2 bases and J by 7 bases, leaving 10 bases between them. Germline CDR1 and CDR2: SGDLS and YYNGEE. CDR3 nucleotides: TGTGCCAGCAGCGTGGGGGATCGACAGCCCCAGCATTTT. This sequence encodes CASSVGDRQPQHF.

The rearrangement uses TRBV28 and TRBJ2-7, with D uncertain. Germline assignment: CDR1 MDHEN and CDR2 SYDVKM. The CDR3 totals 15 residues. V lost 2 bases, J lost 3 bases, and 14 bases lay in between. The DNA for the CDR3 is TGTGCCAGCAGTTTAGGGCCCAGCTTGGGCTACGAGCAGTACTTC. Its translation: CASSLGPSLGYEQYF. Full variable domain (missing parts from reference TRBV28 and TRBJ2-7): DVKVTQSSRYLVKRTGEKVFLECVQDMDHENMFWYRQDPGLGLRLIYFSYDVKMKEKGDIPEGYSVSREKKERFSLILESASTNQTSMYLCASSLGPSLGYEQYFGPGTRLTVT.

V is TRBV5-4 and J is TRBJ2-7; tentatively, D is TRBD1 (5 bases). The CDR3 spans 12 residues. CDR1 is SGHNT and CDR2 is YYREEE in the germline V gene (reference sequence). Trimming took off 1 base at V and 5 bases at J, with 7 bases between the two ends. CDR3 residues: CASSLQGNEQYF. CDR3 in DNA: TGTGCCAGCAGCTTGCAGGGCAACGAGCAGTACTTC.

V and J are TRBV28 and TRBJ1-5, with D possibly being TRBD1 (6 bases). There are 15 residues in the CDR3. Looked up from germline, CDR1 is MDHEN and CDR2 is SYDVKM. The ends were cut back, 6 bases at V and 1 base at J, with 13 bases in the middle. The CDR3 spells CASRRTGMSNQPQHF. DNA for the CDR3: TGTGCCAGCAGGAGAACAGGGATGAGCAATCAGCCCCAGCATTTT.

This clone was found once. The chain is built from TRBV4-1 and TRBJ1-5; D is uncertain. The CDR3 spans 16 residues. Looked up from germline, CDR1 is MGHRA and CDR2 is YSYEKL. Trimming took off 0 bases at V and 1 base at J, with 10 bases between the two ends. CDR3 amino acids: CASSQDKLGSNQPQHF. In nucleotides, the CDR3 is TGCGCCAGCAGCCAAGATAAGTTGGGAAGCAATCAGCCCCAGCATTTT.

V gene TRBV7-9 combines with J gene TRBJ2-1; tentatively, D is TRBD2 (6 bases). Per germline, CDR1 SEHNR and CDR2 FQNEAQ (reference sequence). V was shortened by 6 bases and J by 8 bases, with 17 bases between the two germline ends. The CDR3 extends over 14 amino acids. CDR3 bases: TGTGCCAGCAGGGCGGGATTATCACAATATGAGCAGTTCTTC. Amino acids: CASRAGLSQYEQFF.

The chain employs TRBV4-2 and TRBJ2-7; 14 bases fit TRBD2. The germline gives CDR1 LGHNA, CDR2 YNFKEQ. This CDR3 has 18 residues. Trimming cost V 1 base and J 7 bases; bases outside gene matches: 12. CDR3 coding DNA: TGTGCCAGCAGCCAAGGGGGACTAGCGGGAGTAAAGGTGGGAGAGCAGTACTTC. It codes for CASSQGGLAGVKVGEQYF.

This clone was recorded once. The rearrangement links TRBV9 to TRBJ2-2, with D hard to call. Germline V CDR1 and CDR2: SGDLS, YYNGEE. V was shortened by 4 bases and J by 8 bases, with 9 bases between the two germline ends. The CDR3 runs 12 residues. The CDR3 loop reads CASSTIPGELFF. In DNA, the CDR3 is TGTGCCAGCAGCACGATCCCGGGGGAGCTGTTTTTT.

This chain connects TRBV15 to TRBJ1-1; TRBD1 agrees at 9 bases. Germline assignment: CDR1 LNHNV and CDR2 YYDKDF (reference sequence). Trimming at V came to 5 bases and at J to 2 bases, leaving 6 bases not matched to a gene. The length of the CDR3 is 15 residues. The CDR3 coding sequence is TGTGCCACCAGCTCTCGGACAGGGGCTAACACTGAAGCTTTCTTT. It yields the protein CATSSRTGANTEAFF.

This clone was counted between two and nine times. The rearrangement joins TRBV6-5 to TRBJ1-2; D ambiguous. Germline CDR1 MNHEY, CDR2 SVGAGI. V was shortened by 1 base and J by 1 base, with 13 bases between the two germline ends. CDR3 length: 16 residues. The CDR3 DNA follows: TGTGCCAGCAGTTACTTGGAACAACCCATTAACTATGGCTACACCTTC. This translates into CASSYLEQPINYGYTF.

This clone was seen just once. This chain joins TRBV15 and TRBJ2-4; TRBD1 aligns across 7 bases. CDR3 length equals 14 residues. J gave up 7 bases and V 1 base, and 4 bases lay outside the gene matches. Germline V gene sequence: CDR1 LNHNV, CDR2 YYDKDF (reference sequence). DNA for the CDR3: TGTGCCACCAGCAGAGGAGACAGGGAGAACATTCAGTACTTC. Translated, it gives CATSRGDRENIQYF.

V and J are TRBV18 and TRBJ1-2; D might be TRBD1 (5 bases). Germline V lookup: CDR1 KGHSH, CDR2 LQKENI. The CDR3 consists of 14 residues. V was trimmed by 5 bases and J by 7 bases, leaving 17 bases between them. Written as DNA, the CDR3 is TGTGCCAGCTCAGAGGGCAGGGAATGGAGTGGCTACACCTTC. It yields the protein CASSEGREWSGYTF.

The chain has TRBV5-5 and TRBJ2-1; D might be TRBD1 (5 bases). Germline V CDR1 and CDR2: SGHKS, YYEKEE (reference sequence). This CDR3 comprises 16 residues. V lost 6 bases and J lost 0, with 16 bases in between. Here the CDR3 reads CASILDSPGSYNEQFF. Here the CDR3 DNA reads TGTGCCAGCATCCTCGACAGTCCCGGCTCCTACAATGAGCAGTTCTTC.

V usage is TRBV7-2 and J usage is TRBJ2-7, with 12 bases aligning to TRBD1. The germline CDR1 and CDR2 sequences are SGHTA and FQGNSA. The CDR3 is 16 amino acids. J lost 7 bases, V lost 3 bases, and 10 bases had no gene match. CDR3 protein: CASSFWDRGPPGEQYF. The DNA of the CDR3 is TGTGCCAGCAGCTTTTGGGACAGGGGGCCGCCGGGAGAGCAGTACTTC.

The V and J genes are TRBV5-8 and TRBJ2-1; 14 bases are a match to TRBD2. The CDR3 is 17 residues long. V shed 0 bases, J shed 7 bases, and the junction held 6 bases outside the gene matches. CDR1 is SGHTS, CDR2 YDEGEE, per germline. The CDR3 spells CASSLGPGTSGRNEQFF. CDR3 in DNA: TGTGCCAGCAGCTTGGGGCCCGGGACTAGCGGGAGAAATGAGCAGTTCTTC.

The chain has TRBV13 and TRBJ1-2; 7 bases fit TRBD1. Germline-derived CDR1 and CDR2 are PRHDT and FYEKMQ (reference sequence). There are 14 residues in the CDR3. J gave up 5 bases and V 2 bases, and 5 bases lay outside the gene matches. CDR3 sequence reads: CASSLTRGQYGYTF. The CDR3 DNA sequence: TGTGCCAGCAGCTTAACAAGGGGGCAGTATGGCTACACCTTC.